This T cell receptor beta chain was recovered during a study of monozygotic twins with inflammatory bowel disease. Points from the study as a whole: IBD patients carried less diverse TCRbeta repertoires (inverse Simpson) than healthy co-twins.

In regard to this clonotype: The antigen remains unidentified.

From germline, CDR1 is SGHRS and CDR2 YFSETQ. The CDR3 totals 16 residues. TCR libraries each used 3,500 to 4,000 ng of total RNA. Amplification of TCRalpha and TCRbeta cDNA involved two nested PCRs that ran for 16 and 9 cycles. TCRdb re-called the 5' RACE reads; every CDR3 protein appears as one record, without DNA. This sample carries around 99,000 distinct CDR3 sequences, with 12% going to the ten biggest clones. The sequence came from a human donor with ulcerative colitis or Crohn's disease, or a healthy co-twin of an affected twin (not recorded which). The V and J genes are TRBV5-1 and TRBJ2-3; the TCRdb call, TRBD1, lacks DNA for checking. Sequenced: blood. The CDR3: CASSLNPNGNTDTQYF.